Listed here is a single T cell receptor (beta chain). As handled by the study authors: Estimation of nucleated cell counts relied on the amplification of reference gene primers. TCRdb's table, derived via immunoSEQ multiplex PCR, lists solely in-frame clones and lacks some. That table supplies the V and J calls and clone size; D and trimming were determined from the DNA. The sample records 150,000 to 200,000 clones, approximately 83% being singletons. The CDR3 sequence is 14 residues long. Germline lookup yields CDR1 KGHSH and CDR2 LQKENI. V was cut by 4 bases and J by 0 bases, with 9 bases left in between. This entry is derived from a study of blood T cell repertoires in COVID-19. Overall study context: Samples taken during acute and convalescent COVID-19 were collected in the United States, Italy and Spain. From T cells, B-cell-depleted T cells, or PBMCs came the material, which was cDNA or gDNA.

Sequenced: peripheral blood. The rearrangement uses TRBV18 and TRBJ1-1; D gene uncertain. This sequence was found in a man aged 45-60 years with active or convalescent COVID-19. CDR3 in amino acids: CASSLVNMNTEAFF. The CDR3 nucleotides read TGTGCCAGCTCACTCGTCAACATGAACACTGAAGCTTTCTTT.